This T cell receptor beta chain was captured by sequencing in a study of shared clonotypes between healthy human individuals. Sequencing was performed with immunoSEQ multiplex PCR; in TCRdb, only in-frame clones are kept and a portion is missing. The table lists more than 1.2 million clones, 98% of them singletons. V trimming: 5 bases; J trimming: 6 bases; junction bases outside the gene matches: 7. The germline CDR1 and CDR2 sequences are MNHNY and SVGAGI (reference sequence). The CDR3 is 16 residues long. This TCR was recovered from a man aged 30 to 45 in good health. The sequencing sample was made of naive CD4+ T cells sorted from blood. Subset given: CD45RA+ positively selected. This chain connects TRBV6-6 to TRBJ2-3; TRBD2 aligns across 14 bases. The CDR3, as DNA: TGTGCCAGCAGTGCCAAGGGACTAGCGGGAGCGGATACGCAGTATTTT. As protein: CASSAKGLAGADTQYF.